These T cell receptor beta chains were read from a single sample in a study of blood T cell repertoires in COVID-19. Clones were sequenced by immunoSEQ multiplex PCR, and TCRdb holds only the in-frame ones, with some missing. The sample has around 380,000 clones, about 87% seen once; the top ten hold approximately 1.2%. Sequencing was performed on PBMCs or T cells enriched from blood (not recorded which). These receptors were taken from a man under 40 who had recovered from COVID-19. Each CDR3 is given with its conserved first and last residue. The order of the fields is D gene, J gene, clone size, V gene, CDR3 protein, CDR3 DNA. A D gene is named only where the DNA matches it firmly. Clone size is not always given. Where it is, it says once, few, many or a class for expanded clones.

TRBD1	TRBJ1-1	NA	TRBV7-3	CASSPDRDTEAFF	TGTGCCAGCAGCCCCGACAGGGACACTGAAGCTTTCTTT
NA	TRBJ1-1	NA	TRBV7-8	CASSLEFLGSNTEAFF	TGTGCCAGCAGCTTAGAATTTTTGGGCAGCAACACTGAAGCTTTCTTT
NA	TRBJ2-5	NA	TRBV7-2	CASSLSGRAETQYF	TGTGCCAGCAGCTTATCGGGCAGGGCGGAGACCCAGTACTTC
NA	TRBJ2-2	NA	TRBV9	CASSPFGLSANTGELFF	TGTGCCAGCAGCCCTTTCGGACTAAGCGCGAACACCGGGGAGCTGTTTTTT
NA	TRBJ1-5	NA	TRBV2	CASSQGKNGNQPQHF	TGTGCCAGCAGCCAGGGGAAAAATGGCAATCAGCCCCAGCATTTT
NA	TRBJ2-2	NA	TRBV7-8	CASSLSGNTGELFF	TGTGCCAGCAGCTTATCGGGGAACACCGGGGAGCTGTTTTTT
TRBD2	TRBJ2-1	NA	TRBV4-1	CASSSRGGGASSYNEQFF	TGCGCCAGCAGCTCGAGGGGCGGGGGGGCCTCATCCTACAATGAGCAGTTCTTC
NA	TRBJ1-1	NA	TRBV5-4	CASSLMGAKTEAFF	TGTGCCAGCAGCTTGATGGGGGCTAAGACTGAAGCTTTCTTT
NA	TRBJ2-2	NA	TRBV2	CASSGYGSPGELFF	TGTGCCAGCAGTGGGTATGGCAGTCCCGGGGAGCTGTTTTTT
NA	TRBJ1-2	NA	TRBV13	CASSGLSGAPRGYTF	TGTGCCAGCAGCGGACTTTCAGGGGCCCCTCGGGGCTACACCTTC
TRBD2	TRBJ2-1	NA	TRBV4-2	CASSQAGGRDEQFF	TGTGCCAGCAGCCAAGCGGGGGGGCGGGATGAGCAGTTCTTC
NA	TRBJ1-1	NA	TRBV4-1	CASSPQGNTEAFF	TGCGCCAGCAGCCCTCAGGGAAACACTGAAGCTTTCTTT
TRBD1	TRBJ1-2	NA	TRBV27	CASSLLGGQGIYGYTF	TGTGCCAGCAGTTTACTAGGGGGACAGGGGATTTACGGCTACACCTTC
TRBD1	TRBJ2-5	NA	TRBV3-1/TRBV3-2	CASRQGAETQYF	TGTGCCAGCAGACAGGGGGCTGAGACCCAGTACTTC
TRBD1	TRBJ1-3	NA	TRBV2	CASSAQGSGNTIYF	TGTGCCAGCAGTGCACAGGGGTCTGGAAACACCATATATTTT
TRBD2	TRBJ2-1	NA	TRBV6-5	CASSQGLGEEQFF	TGTGCCAGCAGCCAAGGACTAGGGGAGGAGCAGTTCTTC
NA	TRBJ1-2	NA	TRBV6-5	CASSTDSTLRGYTF	TGTGCCAGCAGTACGGACAGCACCCTACGGGGCTACACCTTC
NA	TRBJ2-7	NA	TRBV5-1	CASSLLGVKNEQYF	TGCGCCAGCAGCTTATTAGGGGTGAAGAACGAGCAGTACTTC
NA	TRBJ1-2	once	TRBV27	CASTPPAGVSRSYTF	TGTGCCAGCACCCCCCCCGCGGGGGTAAGTCGGAGCTACACCTTC
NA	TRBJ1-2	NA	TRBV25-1	CASSPAGQGTYGYTF	TGTGCCAGCAGTCCGGCGGGTCAGGGGACCTATGGCTACACCTTC
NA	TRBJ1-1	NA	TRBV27	CASSSQMNTEAFF	TGTGCCAGCAGTTCGCAGATGAACACTGAAGCTTTCTTT
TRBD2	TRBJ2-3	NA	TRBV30	CAWRSGTSGGADTQYF	TGTGCCTGGCGCTCCGGGACTAGCGGGGGGGCAGATACGCAGTATTTT
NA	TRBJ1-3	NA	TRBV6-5	CASSYSSVMVNTIYF	TGTGCCAGCAGTTACTCCAGCGTTATGGTAAACACCATATATTTT
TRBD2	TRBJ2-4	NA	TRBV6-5	CASRAGDYGIQYF	TGTGCCAGCCGGGCCGGGGACTATGGCATTCAGTACTTC
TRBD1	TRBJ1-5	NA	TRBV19	CASSIGPGQRFSNQPQHF	TGTGCCAGTAGTATAGGACCGGGACAGAGATTCAGCAATCAGCCCCAGCATTTT
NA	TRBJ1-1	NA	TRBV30	CAWGRQNEAFF	TGTGCCTGGGGGAGGCAGAATGAAGCTTTCTTT
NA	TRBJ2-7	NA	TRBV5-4	CASRTATGVNEQYF	TGTGCCAGCAGAACCGCGACAGGAGTCAACGAGCAGTACTTC
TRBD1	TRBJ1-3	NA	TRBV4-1	CASSQEFLGQNSGNTIYF	TGCGCCAGCAGCCAAGAATTCCTGGGACAGAACTCTGGAAACACCATATATTTT
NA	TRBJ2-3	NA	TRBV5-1	CASGGGGITDTQYF	TGCGCCAGCGGCGGAGGAGGTATCACAGATACGCAGTATTTT
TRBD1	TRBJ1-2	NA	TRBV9	CASSVARDRGFEYGYTF	TGTGCCAGCAGCGTAGCTCGGGACAGGGGATTCGAGTATGGCTACACCTTC
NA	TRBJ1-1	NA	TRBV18	CASSPTDSENTEAFF	TGTGCCAGCTCACCTACCGACAGTGAGAACACTGAAGCTTTCTTT